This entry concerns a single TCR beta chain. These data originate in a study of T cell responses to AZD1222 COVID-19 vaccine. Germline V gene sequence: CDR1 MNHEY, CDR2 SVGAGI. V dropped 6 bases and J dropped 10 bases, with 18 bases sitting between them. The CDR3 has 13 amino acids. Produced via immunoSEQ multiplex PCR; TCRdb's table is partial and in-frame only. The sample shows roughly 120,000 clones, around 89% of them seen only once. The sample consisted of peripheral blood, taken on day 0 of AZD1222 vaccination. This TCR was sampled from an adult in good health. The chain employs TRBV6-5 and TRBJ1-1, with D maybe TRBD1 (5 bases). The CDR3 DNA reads TGTGCCAGCAGAGGGGACTCCGCGGAAGGAGCTTTCTTT. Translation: CASRGDSAEGAFF.